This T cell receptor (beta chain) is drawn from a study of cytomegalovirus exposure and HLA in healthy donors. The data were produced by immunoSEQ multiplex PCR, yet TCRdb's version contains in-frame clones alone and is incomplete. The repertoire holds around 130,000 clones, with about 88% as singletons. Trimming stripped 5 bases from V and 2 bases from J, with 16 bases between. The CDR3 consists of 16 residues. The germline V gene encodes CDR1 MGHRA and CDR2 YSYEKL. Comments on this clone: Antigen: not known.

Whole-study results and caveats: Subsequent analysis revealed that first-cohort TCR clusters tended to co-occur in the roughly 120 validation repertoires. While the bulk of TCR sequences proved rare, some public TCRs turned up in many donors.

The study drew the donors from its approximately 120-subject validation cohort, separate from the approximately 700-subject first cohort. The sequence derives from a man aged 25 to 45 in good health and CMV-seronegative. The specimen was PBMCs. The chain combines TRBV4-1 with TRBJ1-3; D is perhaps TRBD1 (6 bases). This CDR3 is CASSTPGQSPGNTIYF. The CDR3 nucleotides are TGCGCCAGCAGCACTCCGGGACAAAGTCCTGGAAACACCATATATTTT.